What follows is one T cell receptor (beta chain) and its context. Its specificity is not known. This entry comes from a study of CD8 T cells in ankylosing spondylitis. CDR3 length equals 13 residues. Trimming took off 1 base at V and 7 bases at J, with 8 bases between the two ends. CDR1 and CDR2 (germline): WNHNN, SYGVQD (reference sequence). A single record per CDR3 protein comes from TCRdb applying MiXCR to the 5' RACE reads. In the table there are 30,000 to 35,000 distinct CDR3 sequences, more than 25% of which are singletons. Whole-study findings and limits: Disease-linked clones proved CD8+ and comparatively uncommon in peripheral blood.

The clonotype originates from a male donor with ankylosing spondylitis. The genes are TRBV10-1 and TRBJ2-1; D is uncertain. Sequenced: synovial fluid, either unsorted or a sorted T cell fraction (not recorded which). The CDR3 DNA sequence: TGCGCCAGCAGTGAGTATTCCACTAATGAGCAGTTCTTC. This translates into CASSEYSTNEQFF.